This T cell receptor beta chain stems from a study of post-analysis software for immune sequencing data. Overall study results and limits: Five or six TRBV segments were significantly more frequent in patients than in controls. TRBV5-6, TRBV5-1 and TRBV20-1 were among these segments.

As concerns this clonotype: Its target is not known.

Incorporated into the TCR beta cDNA libraries were unique molecular identifiers, which served to reduce PCR and sequencing biases. TCRdb re-analysed the PCR reads in MiXCR, keeping a single row per CDR3 protein. The sample carries hundreds of thousands of distinct CDR3 sequences, 25% to 30% recorded once. The ends lost 10 bases at V and 1 base at J; junction bases unmatched: 10. CDR1 is MDHEN and CDR2 is SYDVKM in the germline V gene. The CDR3 has 15 residues. Sequenced: blood. This chain connects TRBV28 to TRBJ2-5; 9 nucleotides match TRBD1. The TCR was taken from a girl aged 10 to 17 with multiple sclerosis. CDR3 sequence reads: CATPGADRGQETQYF. Here the CDR3 DNA reads TGTGCCACCCCGGGGGCGGACAGGGGCCAAGAGACCCAGTACTTC.